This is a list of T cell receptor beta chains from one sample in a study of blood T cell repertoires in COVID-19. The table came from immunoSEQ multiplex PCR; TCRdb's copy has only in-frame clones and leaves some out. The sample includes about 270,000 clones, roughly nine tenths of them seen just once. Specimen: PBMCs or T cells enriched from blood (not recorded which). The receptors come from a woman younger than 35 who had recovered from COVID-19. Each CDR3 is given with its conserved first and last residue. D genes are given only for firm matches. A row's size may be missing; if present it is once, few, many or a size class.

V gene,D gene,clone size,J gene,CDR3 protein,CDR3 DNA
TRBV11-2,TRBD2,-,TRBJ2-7,CASSLFGRAGKSDEQYF,TGTGCCAGCAGCTTATTTGGAAGAGCGGGAAAGTCGGACGAGCAGTACTTC
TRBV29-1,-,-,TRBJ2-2,CSVPLGTQTGELFF,TGCAGCGTTCCCTTGGGGACTCAAACCGGGGAGCTGTTTTTT
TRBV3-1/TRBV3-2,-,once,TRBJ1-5,CASSQVTGKKHF,TGTGCCAGCAGCCAAGTAACAGGGAAGAAACATTTT
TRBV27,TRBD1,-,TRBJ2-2,CASSLFRPGGAYNGELFF,TGTGCCAGCAGTTTATTCAGGCCAGGGGGCGCGTATAACGGGGAGCTGTTTTTT
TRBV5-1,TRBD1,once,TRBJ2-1,CASSGRQGANEQFF,TGCGCCAGCAGCGGGCGACAGGGGGCGAATGAGCAGTTCTTC
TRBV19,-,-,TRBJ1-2,CASIAGPLYGYTF,TGTGCCAGTATTGCGGGGCCGCTCTATGGCTACACCTTC
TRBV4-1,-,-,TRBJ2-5,CASSQFSGVMETQYF,TGCGCCAGCAGCCAATTCAGTGGTGTCATGGAGACCCAGTACTTC
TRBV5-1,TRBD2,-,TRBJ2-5,CASSLALAGGQQETQYF,TGCGCCAGCAGCTTGGCCCTAGCGGGGGGACAACAAGAGACCCAGTACTTC
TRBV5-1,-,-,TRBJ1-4,CASSLGLATNEKLFF,TGCGCCAGCAGCTTGGGATTAGCCACTAATGAAAAACTGTTTTTT
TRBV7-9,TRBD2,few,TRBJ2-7,CASSSGGLAVSYEQYF,TGTGCCAGCAGCAGCGGGGGACTAGCGGTTTCCTACGAGCAGTACTTC
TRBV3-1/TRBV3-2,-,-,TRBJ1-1,CASSQTENTEAFF,TGTGCCAGCAGCCAGACAGAGAACACTGAAGCTTTCTTT
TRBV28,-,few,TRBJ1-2,CASIHGGPGYGYTF,TGTGCCAGCATCCACGGAGGTCCTGGGTATGGCTACACCTTC
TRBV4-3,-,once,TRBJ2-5,CASSQYSRGGPQTQYF,TGCGCCAGCAGCCAATATTCGAGGGGGGGGCCGCAGACCCAGTACTTC
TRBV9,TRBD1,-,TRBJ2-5,CASSPRQGQETQYF,TGTGCCAGCAGCCCGAGACAGGGTCAAGAGACCCAGTACTTC
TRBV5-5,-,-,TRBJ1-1,CASRVGNTEAFF,TGTGCCAGCAGGGTCGGGAACACTGAAGCTTTCTTT
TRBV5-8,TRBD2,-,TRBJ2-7,CASFEGLAFREQYF,TGTGCCAGCTTCGAAGGACTAGCATTCCGCGAGCAGTACTTC
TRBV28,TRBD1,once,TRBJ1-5,CASSLKPTGNNQPQHF,TGTGCCAGCAGTCTAAAGCCGACAGGGAACAATCAGCCCCAGCATTTT
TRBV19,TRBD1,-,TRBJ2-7,CASSLRTGVYEQYF,TGTGCCAGTAGTTTAAGGACAGGGGTTTACGAGCAGTACTTC
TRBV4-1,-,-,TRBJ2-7,CASSGLALSSYEQYF,TGCGCCAGCAGCGGACTGGCCCTGAGCTCCTACGAGCAGTACTTC
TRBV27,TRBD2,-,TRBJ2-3,CASSLSNWGGRGDTQYF,TGTGCCAGCAGTTTATCGAACTGGGGCGGGAGGGGGGATACGCAGTATTTT
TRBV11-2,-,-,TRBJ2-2,CASNLRSSPTGELFF,TGTGCCAGCAACCTTCGGAGCAGTCCCACCGGGGAGCTGTTTTTT
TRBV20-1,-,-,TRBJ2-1,CSAIYNEQFF,TGCAGTGCCATCTACAATGAGCAGTTCTTC
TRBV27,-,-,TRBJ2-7,CASSLSNRGGGEYEQYF,TGTGCCAGCAGTTTATCGAATAGAGGGGGGGGCGAATACGAGCAGTACTTC
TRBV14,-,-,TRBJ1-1,CASSQDQQGKAFF,TGTGCCAGCAGCCAAGATCAGCAGGGTAAAGCTTTCTTT
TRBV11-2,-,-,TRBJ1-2,CASSSPAAYGYTF,TGTGCCAGCAGCTCCCCAGCGGCCTATGGCTACACCTTC
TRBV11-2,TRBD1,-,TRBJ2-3,CASSARTGASTDTQYF,TGTGCCAGCAGCGCCCGGACAGGGGCGAGCACAGATACGCAGTATTTT
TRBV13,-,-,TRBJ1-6,CASSPSRGGSPLHF,TGTGCCAGCAGCCCCTCCAGGGGTGGTTCACCCCTCCACTTT
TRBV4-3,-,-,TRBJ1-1,CASSQGKEKNTEAFF,TGCGCCAGCAGCCAAGGGAAGGAGAAGAACACTGAAGCTTTCTTT
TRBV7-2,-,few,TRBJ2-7,CASSLVPGGHYEQYF,TGTGCCAGCAGCTTAGTACCCGGGGGGCACTACGAGCAGTACTTC
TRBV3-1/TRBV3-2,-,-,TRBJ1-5,CASSQDSRGVYSNQPQHF,TGTGCCAGCAGCCAAGATAGTCGAGGCGTTTATAGCAATCAGCCCCAGCATTTT
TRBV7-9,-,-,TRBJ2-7,CASSLAASVVPYEQYF,TGTGCCAGCAGCTTAGCCGCTAGCGTGGTTCCCTACGAGCAGTACTTC
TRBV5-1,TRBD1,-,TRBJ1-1,CASSSTGRSTEAFF,TGCGCCAGCAGCTCGACAGGGCGAAGCACTGAAGCTTTCTTT
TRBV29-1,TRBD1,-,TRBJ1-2,CSVPGAGGGYTF,TGCAGCGTTCCGGGAGCAGGGGGCGGCTACACCTTC
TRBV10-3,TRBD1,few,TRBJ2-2,CAISGQGSLSGELFF,TGTGCCATCAGCGGACAGGGGTCTCTCTCCGGGGAGCTGTTTTTT
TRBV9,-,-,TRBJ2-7,CASSVRSYEQYF,TGTGCCAGCAGCGTGAGGAGCTACGAGCAGTACTTC
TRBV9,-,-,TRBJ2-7,CASSSRASSYEQYF,TGTGCCAGCAGCTCGAGGGCGAGCTCCTACGAGCAGTACTTC
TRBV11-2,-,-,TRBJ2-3,CASSLGDTQYF,TGTGCCAGCAGTCTAGGAGATACGCAGTATTTT
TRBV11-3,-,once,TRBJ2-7,CASSLRQGLKNEQYF,TGTGCCAGCAGCTTAAGGCAGGGCCTAAAAAACGAGCAGTACTTC
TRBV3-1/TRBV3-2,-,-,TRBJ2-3,CASSHGGRTDTQYF,TGTGCCAGCAGCCACGGGGGACGCACAGATACGCAGTATTTT
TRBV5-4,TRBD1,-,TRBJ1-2,CASSFDRADYGYTF,TGTGCCAGCAGCTTCGACAGGGCGGACTATGGCTACACCTTC
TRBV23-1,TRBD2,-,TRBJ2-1,CASSQCRLAGGLYNEQFF,TGCGCCAGCAGTCAATGCAGACTAGCGGGGGGCTTATACAATGAGCAGTTCTTC